These T cell receptor beta chains were read from a single sample in a study of T cell repertoires in cytomegalovirus infection. Each CDR3 protein is one row after TCRdb ran MiXCR on the reads. The data contain some 440,000 distinct CDR3 sequences, approximately 32% of them singletons. Material for sequencing was PBMCs. The receptors come from a human donor in good health (CMV status not recorded). Some clones in this sample may be carry-over from other donors' samples. Both conserved end residues are part of each CDR3. A D gene is named only where the DNA matches it firmly. Some rows have no size entry. The others give once, few or many, or a class for an expanded clone.

cdr3_nt: TGTGCCAGCAGTTCAACGGCCGATAATTCACCCCTCCACTTT
cdr3_aa: CASSSTADNSPLHF
d_call: -
clone_size: -
j_call: TRBJ1-6
v_call: TRBV27

cdr3_nt: TGTGCCAGCAGAACGGACGGGACGAATGAAAAACTGTTTTTT
cdr3_aa: CASRTDGTNEKLFF
d_call: -
clone_size: many
j_call: TRBJ1-4
v_call: TRBV6-5

cdr3_nt: TGTGCCAGCTCACCAACGGGACAGGGGCTACCTTACGAGCAGTACTTC
cdr3_aa: CASSPTGQGLPYEQYF
d_call: TRBD1
clone_size: -
j_call: TRBJ2-7
v_call: TRBV18

cdr3_nt: TGTGCCAGCAGCGCGACTAGCGGGGGGTTTCTCTCCTACGAGCAGTTCTTC
cdr3_aa: CASSATSGGFLSYEQFF
d_call: TRBD2
clone_size: -
j_call: TRBJ2-1
v_call: TRBV12-3/TRBV12-4

cdr3_nt: TGTGCCAGCAGCTCCCATCTCGGACAGGGGGATACTGAAGCTTTCTTT
cdr3_aa: CASSSHLGQGDTEAFF
d_call: TRBD1
clone_size: many
j_call: TRBJ1-1
v_call: TRBV7-6

cdr3_nt: TGTGCCAGCTCACCCCGGGGCAGCGTCTACGAGCAGTACTTC
cdr3_aa: CASSPRGSVYEQYF
d_call: -
clone_size: -
j_call: TRBJ2-7
v_call: TRBV18

cdr3_nt: TGTGCCAGCAGCCTTTTCGGACAGGGTTACGAGCAGTACTTC
cdr3_aa: CASSLFGQGYEQYF
d_call: TRBD1
clone_size: once
j_call: TRBJ2-7
v_call: TRBV11-2

cdr3_nt: TGCGCCAGCAGCCAAGAGTTTACAGGGGCCTATGGCTACACCTTC
cdr3_aa: CASSQEFTGAYGYTF
d_call: TRBD1
clone_size: few
j_call: TRBJ1-2
v_call: TRBV4-1

cdr3_nt: TGTGCCAGCAGCCTGGGGAGGGATGAAAAACTGTTTTTT
cdr3_aa: CASSLGRDEKLFF
d_call: -
clone_size: many
j_call: TRBJ1-4
v_call: TRBV7-8

cdr3_nt: TGCAGCGTTAGCGGGGGGCTCACAGATACGCAGTATTTT
cdr3_aa: CSVSGGLTDTQYF
d_call: TRBD2
clone_size: -
j_call: TRBJ2-3
v_call: TRBV29-1

cdr3_nt: TGTGCCAGCAGCCAGGGGAACTCCTACGAGCAGTACTTC
cdr3_aa: CASSQGNSYEQYF
d_call: -
clone_size: -
j_call: TRBJ2-7
v_call: TRBV6-1

cdr3_nt: TGTGCCAGCAGTTCCCTATCAGGGTCCCGCGGGCGAAACCTGTTTTTT
cdr3_aa: CASSSLSGSRGRNLFF
d_call: -
clone_size: -
j_call: TRBJ1-4
v_call: TRBV6-5

cdr3_nt: TGTGCCAGCAGTTTATCGGGCAGGGTCTTCTACGAGCAGTACTTC
cdr3_aa: CASSLSGRVFYEQYF
d_call: -
clone_size: few
j_call: TRBJ2-7
v_call: TRBV28

cdr3_nt: TGTGCCAGCAGTTTGGTGGAAACGGCTTTCTTT
cdr3_aa: CASSLVETAFF
d_call: -
clone_size: -
j_call: TRBJ1-1
v_call: TRBV12-3/TRBV12-4

cdr3_nt: TGTGCCAGCAGTTACGGGGGACGGCGGGGGAGCACAGATACGCAGTATTTT
cdr3_aa: CASSYGGRRGSTDTQYF
d_call: TRBD2
clone_size: few
j_call: TRBJ2-3
v_call: TRBV6-6

cdr3_nt: TGTGCCAGCAGCCGGGGGACAGGGGGCGCGAGGAACTATGGCTACACCTTC
cdr3_aa: CASSRGTGGARNYGYTF
d_call: TRBD1
clone_size: -
j_call: TRBJ1-2
v_call: TRBV5-4

cdr3_nt: TGTGCCACCCCAGGACAGAGCCAAGAGACCCAGTACTTC
cdr3_aa: CATPGQSQETQYF
d_call: -
clone_size: few
j_call: TRBJ2-5
v_call: TRBV6-1

cdr3_nt: TGTGCCAGCAGTTACCTTGGACTAGCCGGCACCGGGGAGCTGTTTTTT
cdr3_aa: CASSYLGLAGTGELFF
d_call: TRBD2
clone_size: -
j_call: TRBJ2-2
v_call: TRBV6-2/TRBV6-3

cdr3_nt: TGTGCCAGCAGCCGATCTAGCGGGGGGCCATGGGAGACCCAGTACTTC
cdr3_aa: CASSRSSGGPWETQYF
d_call: TRBD2
clone_size: -
j_call: TRBJ2-5
v_call: TRBV3-1

cdr3_nt: TGCTCCAGCAGCCAAGGACAGGGGAGCTCCTACGAGCAGTACTTC
cdr3_aa: CSSSQGQGSSYEQYF
d_call: TRBD1
clone_size: -
j_call: TRBJ2-7
v_call: TRBV4-1